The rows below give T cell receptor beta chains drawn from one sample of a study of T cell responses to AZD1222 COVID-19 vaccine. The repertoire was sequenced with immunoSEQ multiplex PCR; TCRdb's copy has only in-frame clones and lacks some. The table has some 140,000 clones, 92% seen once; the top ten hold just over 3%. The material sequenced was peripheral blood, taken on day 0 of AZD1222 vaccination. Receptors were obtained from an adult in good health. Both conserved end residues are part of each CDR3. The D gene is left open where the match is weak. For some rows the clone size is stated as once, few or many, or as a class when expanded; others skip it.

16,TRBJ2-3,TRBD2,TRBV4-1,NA,CASSQEDGRAPDTQYF,TGCGCCAGCAGCCAAGAAGACGGGAGGGCCCCAGATACGCAGTATTTT
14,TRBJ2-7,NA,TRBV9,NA,CASSGQGLPYEQYF,TGTGCCAGCAGTGGCCAAGGACTTCCCTACGAGCAGTACTTC
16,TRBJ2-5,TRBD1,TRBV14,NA,CASSQGTGGPQETQYF,TGTGCCAGCAGCCAAGGAACAGGGGGCCCACAAGAGACCCAGTACTTC
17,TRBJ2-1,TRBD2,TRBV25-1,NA,CASSEHSGRGGYNEQFF,TGTGCCAGCAGTGAACATAGCGGGAGAGGTGGGTACAATGAGCAGTTCTTC
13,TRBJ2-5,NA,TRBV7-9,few,CASSSLEGETQYF,TGTGCCAGCAGCTCCCTGGAGGGGGAGACCCAGTACTTC
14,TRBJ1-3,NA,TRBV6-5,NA,CASSRDTSGNTIYF,TGTGCCAGCAGTAGAGACACCTCTGGAAACACCATATATTTT
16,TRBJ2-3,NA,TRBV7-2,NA,CASSSSGGEVTDTQYF,TGTGCCAGCAGCTCCTCCGGGGGAGAGGTGACAGATACGCAGTATTTT
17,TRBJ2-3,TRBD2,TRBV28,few,CASTLRASGVVTDTQYF,TGTGCCAGCACATTGAGGGCCAGCGGGGTGGTGACAGATACGCAGTATTTT
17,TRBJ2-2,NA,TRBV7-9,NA,CASSLVGGPPNTGELFF,TGTGCCAGCAGCTTAGTGGGGGGACCGCCGAACACCGGGGAGCTGTTTTTT
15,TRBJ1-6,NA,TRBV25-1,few,CASTTSLKPNSPLHF,TGTGCCAGCACCACCTCCCTGAAACCTAATTCACCCCTCCACTTT
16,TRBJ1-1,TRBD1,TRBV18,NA,CASSPRVDRGSTEAFF,TGTGCCAGCTCACCGCGAGTCGACAGGGGTAGCACTGAAGCTTTCTTT
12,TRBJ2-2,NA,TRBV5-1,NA,CASSLDSGELFF,TGCGCCAGCAGCTTGGATTCTGGGGAGCTGTTTTTT
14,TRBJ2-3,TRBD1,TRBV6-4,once,CASSERTGYDTQYF,TGTGCCAGCAGTGAAAGGACAGGGTACGATACGCAGTATTTT
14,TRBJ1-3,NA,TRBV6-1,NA,CASSEAPGPGRSHF,TGTGCCAGCAGTGAAGCGCCAGGACCCGGTAGGTCCCATTTT
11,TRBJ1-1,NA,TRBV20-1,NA,CSVSGDTEAFF,TGCAGTGTCTCAGGGGACACTGAAGCTTTCTTT
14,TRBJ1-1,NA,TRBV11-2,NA,CASSLPSTGPEAFF,TGTGCCAGCAGCTTACCTTCGACAGGACCTGAAGCTTTCTTT
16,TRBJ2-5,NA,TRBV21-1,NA,CASSKRGGQGWETQYF,TGTGCCAGCAGCAAAAGAGGAGGACAGGGTTGGGAGACCCAGTACTTC
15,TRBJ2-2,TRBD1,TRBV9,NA,CASSEDRVNTGELFF,TGTGCCAGCAGCGAGGACAGGGTGAACACCGGGGAGCTGTTTTTT
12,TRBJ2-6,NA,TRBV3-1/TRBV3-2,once,CATRSGANVLTF,TGTGCCACCAGGTCTGGGGCCAACGTCCTGACTTTC
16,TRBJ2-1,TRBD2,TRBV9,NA,CASSRASSGSFNEQFF,TGTGCCAGCAGCCGTGCTTCTAGCGGGAGTTTTAATGAGCAGTTCTTC
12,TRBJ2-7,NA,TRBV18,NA,CASSLGDGEQYF,TGTGCCAGCTCACTGGGCGATGGCGAGCAGTACTTC
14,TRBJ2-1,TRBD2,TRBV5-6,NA,CASSLQLADNEQFF,TGTGCCAGCAGCTTGCAACTAGCGGACAATGAGCAGTTCTTC
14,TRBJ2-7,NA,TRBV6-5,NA,CASRPDPLGYEQYF,TGTGCCAGCAGGCCGGACCCCTTGGGGTACGAGCAGTACTTC
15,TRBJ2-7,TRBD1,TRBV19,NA,CASREFPGQLYEQYF,TGTGCCAGTAGAGAGTTTCCGGGACAGCTCTACGAGCAGTACTTC
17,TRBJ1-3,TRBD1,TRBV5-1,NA,CASSLEGGPGSGNTIYF,TGCGCCAGCAGCTTGGAAGGGGGCCCCGGCTCTGGAAACACCATATATTTT
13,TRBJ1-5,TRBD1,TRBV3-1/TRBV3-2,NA,CASSTTGTQPQHF,TGTGCCAGCAGCACGACAGGGACTCAGCCCCAGCATTTT
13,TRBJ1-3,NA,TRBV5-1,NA,CASSLGTGNTIYF,TGCGCCAGCAGCTTGGGCACTGGAAACACCATATATTTT
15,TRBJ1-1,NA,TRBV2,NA,CASRAPGRARTEAFF,TGTGCCAGCAGGGCACCGGGACGGGCTCGGACTGAAGCTTTCTTT
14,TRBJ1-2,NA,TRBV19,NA,CASSIKMTNYGYTF,TGTGCCAGTAGTATTAAGATGACTAACTATGGCTACACCTTC
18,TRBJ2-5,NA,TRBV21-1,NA,CASSKVGAAGSRVETQYF,TGTGCCAGCAGCAAAGTCGGGGCAGCGGGAAGTCGAGTAGAGACCCAGTACTTC
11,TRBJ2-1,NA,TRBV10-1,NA,CASSVSYEQFF,TGCGCCAGCAGTGTCAGCTATGAGCAGTTCTTC
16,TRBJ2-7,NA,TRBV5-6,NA,CASSQALRGSSYEQYF,TGTGCCAGCAGCCAAGCTTTGAGAGGGTCATCCTACGAGCAGTACTTC
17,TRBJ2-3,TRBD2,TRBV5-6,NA,CASSFSTAGGPGDTQYF,TGTGCCAGCAGCTTCTCCACAGCGGGAGGGCCTGGAGATACGCAGTATTTT
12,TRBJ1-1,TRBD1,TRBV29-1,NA,CSAQGQYTEAFF,TGCAGCGCCCAGGGACAGTACACTGAAGCTTTCTTT
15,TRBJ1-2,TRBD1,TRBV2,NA,CASSVGQGANYGYTF,TGTGCCAGCAGTGTCGGGCAGGGGGCGAACTATGGCTACACCTTC
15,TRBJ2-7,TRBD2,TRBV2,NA,CASSVTSGRDYEQYF,TGTGCCAGCAGTGTAACTAGCGGGAGGGATTACGAGCAGTACTTC
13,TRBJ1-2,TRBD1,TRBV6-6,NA,CASRVTGSDGYTF,TGTGCCAGCAGGGTGACAGGGAGCGATGGCTACACCTTC
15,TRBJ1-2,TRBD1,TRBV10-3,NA,CAISEATGGFYGYTF,TGTGCCATCAGTGAGGCGACAGGGGGCTTTTATGGCTACACCTTC
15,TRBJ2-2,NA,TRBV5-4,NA,CASSPGAGMAGELFF,TGTGCCAGCAGTCCCGGGGCGGGAATGGCCGGGGAGCTGTTTTTT
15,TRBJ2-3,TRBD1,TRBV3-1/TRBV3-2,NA,CASSQSGQGGNTQYF,TGTGCCAGCAGCCAGTCGGGACAGGGGGGCAATACGCAGTATTTT
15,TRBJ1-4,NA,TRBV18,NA,CASSRSGREIEKLFF,TGTGCCAGCTCACGCAGCGGCAGGGAGATTGAAAAACTGTTTTTT
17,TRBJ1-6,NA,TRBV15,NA,CASRSSVGASYNSPLHF,TGTGCCAGCAGAAGCAGTGTGGGTGCCTCCTATAATTCACCCCTCCACTTT
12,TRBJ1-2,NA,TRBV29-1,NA,CSDQWGAGGYTF,TGCAGCGACCAATGGGGGGCAGGTGGCTACACCTTC
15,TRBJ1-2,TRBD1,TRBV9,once,CASSTWTGGDYGYTF,TGTGCCAGCAGCACGTGGACAGGGGGCGACTATGGCTACACCTTC
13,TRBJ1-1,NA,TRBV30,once,CAWSKGVNTEAFF,TGTGCCTGGAGTAAGGGGGTGAACACTGAAGCTTTCTTT
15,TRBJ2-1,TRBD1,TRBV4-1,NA,CASSQEGTGINEQFF,TGCGCCAGCAGCCAAGAAGGGACAGGGATTAATGAGCAGTTCTTC
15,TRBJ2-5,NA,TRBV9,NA,CASSAAPGLGETQYF,TGTGCCAGCAGCGCGGCCCCGGGCCTGGGAGAGACCCAGTACTTC
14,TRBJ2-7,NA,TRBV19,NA,CASSIGGIDYEQYF,TGTGCCAGTAGTATAGGGGGGATAGACTACGAGCAGTACTTC
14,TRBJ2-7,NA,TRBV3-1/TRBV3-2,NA,CASSQRDSWGEQYF,TGTGCCAGCAGCCAACGGGACTCATGGGGCGAGCAGTACTTC
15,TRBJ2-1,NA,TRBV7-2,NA,CASSLAARNYNEQFF,TGTGCCAGCAGCTTAGCGGCGAGGAATTACAATGAGCAGTTCTTC
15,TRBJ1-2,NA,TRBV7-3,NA,CASSPTGVQVGGYTF,TGTGCCAGCAGCCCAACCGGGGTTCAAGTCGGTGGCTACACCTTC
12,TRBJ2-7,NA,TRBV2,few,CASSTEAYEQYF,TGTGCCAGCAGCACGGAGGCCTACGAGCAGTACTTC
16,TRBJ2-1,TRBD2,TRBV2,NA,CASTLGLAGPRDEQFF,TGTGCCAGCACGTTGGGGCTAGCGGGACCTCGGGATGAGCAGTTCTTC
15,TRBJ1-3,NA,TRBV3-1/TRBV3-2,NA,CASSSTGISGNTIYF,TGTGCCAGCAGCTCGACAGGTATCTCTGGAAACACCATATATTTT
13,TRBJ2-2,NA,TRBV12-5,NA,CASGLATRAALFF,TGTGCTAGTGGTTTGGCGACCAGGGCAGCGCTGTTTTTT
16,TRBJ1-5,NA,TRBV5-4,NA,CASSLGGGGSEQPQHF,TGTGCCAGCAGTTTGGGCGGGGGTGGCTCTGAACAGCCCCAGCATTTT
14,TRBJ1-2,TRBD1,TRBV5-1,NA,CASSLEGQGRGYTF,TGCGCCAGCAGCTTGGAGGGACAGGGGCGCGGCTACACCTTC
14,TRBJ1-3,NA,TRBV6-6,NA,CASSAVASGNTIYF,TGTGCCAGCAGTGCCGTGGCCTCTGGAAACACCATATATTTT
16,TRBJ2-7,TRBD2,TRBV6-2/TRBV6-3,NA,CASSSGAGGLYSEQYF,TGTGCCAGCAGTTCTGGTGCGGGAGGGCTGTATTCCGAGCAGTACTTC